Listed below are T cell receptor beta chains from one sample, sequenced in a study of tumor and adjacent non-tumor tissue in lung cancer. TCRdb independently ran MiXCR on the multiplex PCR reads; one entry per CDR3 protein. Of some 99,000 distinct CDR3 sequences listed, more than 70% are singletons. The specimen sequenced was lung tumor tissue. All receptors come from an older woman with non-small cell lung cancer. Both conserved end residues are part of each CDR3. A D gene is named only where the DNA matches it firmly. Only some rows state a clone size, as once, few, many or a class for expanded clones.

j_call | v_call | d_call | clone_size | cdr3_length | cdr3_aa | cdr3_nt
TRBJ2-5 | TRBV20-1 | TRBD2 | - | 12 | CSGRAGVETQYF | TGCAGTGGTAGAGCGGGGGTCGAGACCCAGTACTTC
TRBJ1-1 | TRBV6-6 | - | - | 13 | CASSMEGDTEDFF | TGTGCCAGCAGCATGGAGGGGGACACTGAAGATTTCTTT
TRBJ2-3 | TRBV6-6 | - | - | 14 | CANSYLRRTDAQYF | TGTGCCAACAGTTACTTACGGAGGACAGATGCGCAGTATTTT
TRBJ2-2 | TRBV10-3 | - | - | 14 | CAISDSLGTGELFF | TGTGCCATCAGTGACTCTCTTGGGACTGGGGAGCTGTTTTTT
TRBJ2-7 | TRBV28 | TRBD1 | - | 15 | CASGPDRRHSYEQYF | TGTGCCAGCGGCCCGGACAGGCGACACTCCTACGAGCAGTACTTC
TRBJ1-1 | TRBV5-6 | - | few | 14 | CASSSAGMNTEAFF | TGTGCCAGCAGCTCGGCGGGGATGAACACTGAAGCTTTCTTT
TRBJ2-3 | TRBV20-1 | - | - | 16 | CSTHSGWGSSKDTQYF | TGCAGTACTCACTCGGGGTGGGGATCTAGCAAAGATACGCAGTATTTT
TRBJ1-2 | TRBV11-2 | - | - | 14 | CANSVYGTQAGYTF | TGCGCCAACAGCGTATATGGGACCCAGGCTGGCTACACCTTC
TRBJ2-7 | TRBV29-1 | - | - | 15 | CSVGGTPRSVYEQYF | TGCAGCGTTGGGGGGACACCCCGCTCTGTCTACGAGCAGTACTTC
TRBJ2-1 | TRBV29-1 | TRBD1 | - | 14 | CSVGDRSRYNEQFF | TGCAGCGTGGGGGACAGGAGCAGGTACAATGAACAGTTCTTC
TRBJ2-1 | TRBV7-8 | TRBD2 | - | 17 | CASSPRTSGSINNEQFF | TGTGCCAGCAGCCCAAGGACTAGCGGGAGTATCAACAATGAGCAGTTCTTC
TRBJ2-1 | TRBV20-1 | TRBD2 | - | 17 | CSAPDAVRTSGRGEQSF | TGCAGTGCCCCTGATGCCGTGAGGACTAGTGGGAGAGGCGAGCAGTCCTTC
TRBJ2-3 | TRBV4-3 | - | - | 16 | CANSQEPVRGTDMQFF | TGCGCCAACAGCCAGGAACCCGTTAGGGGCACAGATATGCAGTTTTTT
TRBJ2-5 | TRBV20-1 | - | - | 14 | CSAIDLGTLETQHF | TGCAGCGCTATAGATTTAGGCACCTTAGAGACCCAGCACTTC
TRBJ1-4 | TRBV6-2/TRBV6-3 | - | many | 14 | CASSPEQGNEKLFF | TGTGCCAGCAGCCCCGAACAGGGAAATGAAAAACTGTTTTTT
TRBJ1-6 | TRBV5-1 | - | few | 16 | CASSLELGIGSSPLHF | TGCGCCAGCAGCTTGGAACTAGGGATAGGGAGTTCACCCCTCCACTTT
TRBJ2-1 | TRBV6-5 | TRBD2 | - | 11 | CASKGLTAWFF | TGTGCCAGCAAGGGACTAACGGCCTGGTTCTTC
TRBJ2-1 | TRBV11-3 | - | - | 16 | CASSFTDRAGFNEQFF | TGTGCCAGTAGCTTCACCGACAGGGCGGGGTTCAATGAGCAGTTCTTT
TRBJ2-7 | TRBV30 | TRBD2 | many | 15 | CAWTKGLAGVYEQYF | TGTGCCTGGACCAAGGGACTAGCGGGAGTTTACGAGCAGTACTTC
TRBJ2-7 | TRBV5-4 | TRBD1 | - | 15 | CASSTLGTGFYEVYF | TGTGCCAGCAGCACACTCGGGACAGGGTTCTACGAGGTGTACTTC
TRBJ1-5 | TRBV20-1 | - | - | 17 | CSARESRACSSNRPQHF | TGCAGTGCTAGAGAATCTAGGGCATGTTCTAGCAATCGGCCCCAGCATTTT
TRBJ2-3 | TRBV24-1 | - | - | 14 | CATEGRRGTDTQYF | TGTGCCACCGAGGGGAGACGAGGAACAGATACGCAGTATTTT
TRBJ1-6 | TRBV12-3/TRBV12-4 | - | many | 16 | CASSLALSRDHSPLHF | TGTGCCAGCAGTTTAGCGCTGAGCAGGGATCATTCACCCCTCCACTTT
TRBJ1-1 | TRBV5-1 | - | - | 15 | CASSLGDGGHTEAFF | TGCGCCAGCAGCTTGGGGGACGGAGGCCACACTGAAGCTTTCTTT
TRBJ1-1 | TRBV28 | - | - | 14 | CSSRPGTMNTEAFF | TGTTCCAGCAGGCCAGGGACGATGAACACTGAAGCTTTCTTT